The 12 T cell receptor beta chains in this list originate from one sample, sequenced in a study of metastatic and nonmetastatic thyroid tumors. The entire patient cohort was treatment-naive prior to thyroid surgery. TCRdb reprocessed the PCR reads using MiXCR. The table includes 30,000 to 45,000 clones, roughly 20% detected once. The material sequenced was blood. The source is a female donor with papillary thyroid cancer or a benign thyroid nodule (not recorded which). Some clones in this sample may be carry-over from other donors' samples.

This clone was seen once. The genes are TRBV5-1 and TRBJ2-2; D gene uncertain. Deletions cut 0 bases from V and 13 bases from J, with 16 bases between. The germline V gene has CDR1 SGHRS and CDR2 YFSETQ. This CDR3 spans 14 amino acids. The CDR3 coding sequence is TGCGCCAGCAGCTTGGATAGGTCCACCTGGGGGCTGTTTTTT. Translating gives CASSLDRSTWGLFF.

Concerning this clone: Possible read error: a much larger clone is one base away. Other DNA sequences in the sample encode the same CDR3. The CDR3 nucleotides are TGTGCCAGCAGCGCGACAGGGGTTGATTACAATGAGCAGTTCTTC. Encoded protein: CASSATGVDYNEQFF. This chain uses TRBV5-4 with TRBJ2-1; 8 positions match TRBD1. Germline V gene data show CDR1 as SGHNT and CDR2 as YYREEE (reference sequence). This CDR3 region has 15 residues. J lost 4 bases, V lost 4 bases, and 7 bases had no gene match.

V gene TRBV7-2 combines with J gene TRBJ2-5; 7 bases match TRBD1. V dropped 4 bases and J dropped 4; count of bases not matched to a gene: 3. The germline gives CDR1 SGHTA, CDR2 FQGNSA. The CDR3 has 13 residues. The CDR3 DNA follows: TGTGCCAGCAGCTCTGGACAGGCAGAGACCCAGTACTTC. This gives the protein CASSSGQAETQYF.

This clone has a count of ten or more. The chain uses TRBV10-3 and TRBJ2-7; no clear D. Trimming pared 4 bases from V and 10 bases from J, leaving 17 bases between. The CDR3 runs 13 residues. The germline V gene has CDR1 ENHRY and CDR2 SYGVKD. CDR3 amino acids: CAISGLDADLQYF. The DNA for the CDR3 is TGTGCCATCAGTGGGTTGGACGCAGATTTACAGTACTTC.

This clone occurred a few times. The J gene is TRBJ1-1, the V gene TRBV12-3 or TRBV12-4, with D maybe TRBD1 (6 bases). The V and J ends lost 5 bases and 6 bases respectively, with 16 bases between them. The length of the CDR3 is 14 residues. This CDR3 is CASSHGGLSAEAFF. The CDR3 DNA reads TGTGCCAGCAGTCACGGGGGGCTATCGGCTGAAGCTTTCTTT.

This clone was counted a single time. The chain recombines TRBV7-8 with TRBJ2-5, with D possibly TRBD2 on 6 matching bases. V was trimmed by 4 bases and J by 9 bases, leaving 12 bases between them. The CDR3 consists of 12 residues. Germline CDR1 reads SGHVS; CDR2 reads FQNEAQ. CDR3 amino acids: CASSSGTGAQYF. The CDR3 bases are TGTGCCAGCAGCTCTGGGACGGGAGCCCAGTACTTC.

The gene calls are TRBV11-2 and TRBJ2-7; weak D call: TRBD2 (5 bases). The CDR3 loop spans 16 amino acids. The germline V and J ends were trimmed by 3 bases and 7 bases, with 22 bases remaining between them. Looked up from germline, CDR1 is SGHAT and CDR2 is FQNNGV. The CDR3 loop reads CASSFLERYGRWEQYF. The CDR3 nucleotides are TGTGCCAGCAGCTTCCTTGAGCGGTATGGACGCTGGGAGCAGTACTTC.

This clone was counted ten times or more. The chain is built from TRBV12-3 or TRBV12-4 and TRBJ2-3, with D possibly matching TRBD1 (6 bases). V gave up 3 bases and J gave up 3 bases, with 10 bases separating them. The CDR3 is 14 residues long. The CDR3 loop reads CASSFGGGTDTQYF. The CDR3 DNA reads TGTGCCAGCAGTTTTGGGGGCGGGACAGATACGCAGTATTTT.

This clone was detected only a few times. The V and J genes are TRBV28 and TRBJ2-1; the match to TRBD2 covers 8 bases. With V trimmed by 3 bases and J by 7 bases, 2 bases remained unmatched. The germline gives CDR1 MDHEN, CDR2 SYDVKM. CDR3 length: 13 amino acids. CDR3 bases: TGTGCCAGCAGTTTCCGCGGGAGGAATGAGCAGTTCTTC. This translates into CASSFRGRNEQFF.

This clone was detected a few times. CDR3 coding DNA: TGTGCCAGCACCCGACAGGAACCGAACACCGGGGAGCTGTTTTTT. It encodes CASTRQEPNTGELFF. The chain combines TRBV6-1 with TRBJ2-2, with D possibly TRBD1 on 6 matching bases. V lost 7 bases to trimming and J lost 0 bases, with 12 bases between them. The CDR3 runs to 15 residues. Germline assignment: CDR1 MNHNS and CDR2 SASEGT.

This rearrangement joins TRBV20-1 to TRBJ2-2; the D gene is possibly TRBD2 (7 bases). Looked up from germline, CDR1 is DFQATT and CDR2 is SNEGSKA (reference sequence). The V end was cut by 2 bases, the J end by 5 bases, with 15 bases between. The CDR3 is made up of 15 amino acids. CDR3 in amino acids: CSARLGGPGTGELFF. CDR3 DNA: TGCAGTGCTAGATTGGGGGGGCCTGGGACCGGGGAGCTGTTTTTT.

Note on this clone: Being one base from a much bigger clone, this may be a read error. The chain joins TRBV5-1 to TRBJ2-3; 8 nucleotides line up with TRBD2. This CDR3 comprises 14 residues. The germline V gene encodes CDR1 SGHRS and CDR2 YFSETQ. The DNA of the CDR3 is TGCGCCAGCAGCCCCGGGACTAGTGAAGATGCGCAGTATTTT. Protein: CASSPGTSEDAQYF.